This record looks at one T cell receptor (beta chain) sequence and its context. This clonotype turned up a few times. This clone's antigen is unknown. The sample holds no much larger clone one base away, and base qualities are not on file. The record originates from a study of CD8 T cells in ankylosing spondylitis (dated by TCRdb to between 2016 and 2019). Turning to the overall study: The study set out to find disease-linked TCR variants by profiling T cell receptor beta repertoires in ankylosing spondylitis patients and healthy donors. In total, the full study cohort was made up of some 110 healthy donors and 25 ankylosing spondylitis patients. Samples of peripheral blood were taken, and for ankylosing spondylitis patients, synovial fluid was collected as well. What the work shows at the level of the full study, not this receptor alone: The disease-linked clones showed a CD8+ phenotype and occurred at relatively low frequencies in peripheral blood. Blood from ankylosing spondylitis patients appeared to be characterized by a TCR beta motif composed of under 10 highly homologous amino acid variants. According to the report, matched synovial fluid samples from ankylosing spondylitis patients were significantly enriched for the disease-linked clones. Some motif variants had previously been reported in the synovial fluid and blood of reactive arthritis patients, which suggests shared mechanisms of disease initiation.

The sequencer was an Illumina HiSeq 2500. TCR beta libraries were prepared by quantitative 5'-RACE with molecular barcodes. Per the authors' processing: Disease-linked TCR variants were identified with a new computational method built on a probabilistic model of VDJ rearrangement. TCRdb itself trimmed the public reads at Q25 with fastp, ran MiXCR and retained productive beta chains. Merged by CDR3 protein, the rows form single entries marked with the most common genes and DNA. What appears here as the V and J calls and clone size reflects TCRdb's work, not the paper's. In this sample the table shows 220,000 or so distinct CDR3 sequences, about 10% of which occur a single time. The ten largest make up about 19% of the sample. V loses 0 bases of germline sequence and J loses 1 base, and the interval between the two ends is 14 bases. Per the germline V gene, SGHRS is the CDR1 and YFSETQ is the CDR2. The CDR3 holds 17 amino acids from the cysteine to the phenylalanine. Only the CDR3 DNA stays, 51 bases, in frame from base 1.

Source material: blood, either unsorted or a sorted T cell fraction (not recorded which). The chain joins TRBV5-1 to TRBJ1-3, and perhaps TRBD1 as D gene, on 6 matching bases. This TCR came from a male donor with ankylosing spondylitis or in good health (not recorded which). The CDR3 in this case is CASSLAPAGASGNTIYF. The nucleotides are TGCGCCAGCAGCTTGGCCCCGGCAGGGGCTTCTGGAAACACCATATATTTT.